The clone carrying this T cell receptor beta chain was counted only a few times. TCRdb's table, derived via immunoSEQ multiplex PCR, lists solely in-frame clones and lacks some. The data hold about 16,000 clones, with about 71% observed a single time. The data originate from a study of PD-1 and CTLA-4 blockade in melanoma. Germline V lookup: CDR1 SGHVS, CDR2 FNYEAQ. This CDR3 has 18 residues. Trimming removed 3 bases at V and 0 bases at J, with 18 bases between. Sequencing used CD8+ T cells from peripheral blood, obtained from a patient given anti-PD-1 treatment. The chain combines TRBV7-6 with TRBJ2-1; no reliable D call. The TCR was taken from a human donor with melanoma. The CDR3 DNA follows: TGTGCCAGCAGCTTGGAAGGACGGGCCTATAGCTCCTACAATGAGCAGTTCTTC. As protein: CASSLEGRAYSSYNEQFF.